One sample yielded the 21 T cell receptor beta chains listed below, sequenced in a study of CD8+ T cells in alopecia areata. The sequencing template was cDNA reverse transcribed from extracted RNA. Clones were sequenced by immunoSEQ multiplex PCR, and TCRdb holds only the in-frame ones, with some missing. The sample contains 200,000 to 300,000 clones, none of them singletons. Sorting used CD4, CD8alpha, NKG2D, NKG2ACE and other markers on pooled cutaneous lymph node cells. Sequencing was performed on CD4+ T cells sorted from a lymph node. The receptor set was obtained from a C3H/HeJ mouse with alopecia areata. The strain's MHC: H2-k.

Turning to this clone: Mouse gene names and germline throughout. The read terminates 4 residues before the CDR3 end, so the remaining end is supplied by the germline J gene. Other DNA sequences within the sample encode an identical CDR3. This chain links TRBV13-1 with TRBJ2-3, with 7 bases aligning to TRBD2. Germline assignment: CDR1 NSHNY and CDR2 SYGAGN. The CDR3 totals 13 residues. Trimming took 2 bases from V and 3 from J; bases not matched to a gene: 0. The covered CDR3 bases are TGTGCCAGCAGTGACTGGGGGGCAGAA. This gives the protein CASSDWGAE. The whole CDR3 sequence reads CASSDWGAETLYF.

Comments on this clone: The germline and genes are mouse ones. Read data end 4 residues before the CDR3 end; the end is taken from the germline J gene. The chain is built from TRBV19 and TRBJ2-1; maybe TRBD1 (5 bases). The V end was cut by 2 bases, the J end by 3 bases, with 9 bases between. The germline gives CDR1 FNHDT, CDR2 SITEND (reference sequence). CDR3 length equals 14 residues. The CDR3 loop is CASSIGQTYAEQFF. Incomplete CDR3 DNA: TGTGCCAGCAGTATTGGACAAACCTATGCT.

Remarks on this clone: All gene names here are mouse names. Sequencing ends 4 residues short of the CDR3 end; the germline J gene provides the rest. Distinct nucleotide sequences in the sample also encode this CDR3. The gene calls are TRBV12-1 and TRBJ2-5, with 8 bases lining up with TRBD1. This CDR3 comprises 15 residues. With 0 bases clipped from V and 0 bases from J, the junction kept 1 base outside the gene matches. Germline V lookup: CDR1 SGHSN, CDR2 HYEKVE. CDR3 DNA, as far as it was read: TGTGCCAGCTCTCTCACAGGGGGTAACCAAGAC. Translation: CASSLTGGNQD. The CDR3 as a whole reads CASSLTGGNQDTQYF. Complete variable domain (other parts from reference TRBV12-1 and TRBJ2-5): DSGVVQSPRHIIKEKGGRSVLTCIPISGHSNVVWYQQTLGKELKFLIQHYEKVERDKGFLPSRFSVQQFDDYHSEMNMSALELEDSAMYFCASSLTGGNQDTQYFGPGTRLLVL.

This clone has only a few counts. A much larger clone lies one base from this, so it may be a read error. Genes and germline are mouse. The read is 4 residues too short to cover the CDR3 end, so that end is filled in from the germline J gene. The chain recombines TRBV13-3 with TRBJ2-4, with 9 positions matching TRBD2. Germline V gene lookup returns CDR1 NNHDY and CDR2 SYVADS. The CDR3 covers 13 residues. The CDR3 DNA, read in part, is TGTGCCAGCAGTGGGACTGGGGAAAAC. Encoded protein: CASSGTGEN. The entire CDR3 protein reads CASSGTGENTLYF.

This clone was observed a handful of times. The listed genes are named as in mouse. The read is 4 residues too short to cover the CDR3 end, so that end is filled in from the germline J gene. Other DNA sequences from this sample encode an identical CDR3 as well. The chain links TRBV1 to TRBJ2-7, with 7 bases matching TRBD2. CDR3 length equals 13 residues. The germline gives CDR1 NSQYPW, CDR2 LRSPGD (reference sequence). Incomplete CDR3 DNA: TGCACCTGCAGTGCAGGCTGGGGGTAT. As protein: CTCSAGWGY. The full CDR3 is CTCSAGWGYEQYF.

There are a few counts of this clone. The gene names given are mouse names. The observed sequence ends 4 residues before the CDR3 terminus, with the missing tail filled in from the germline J gene. V gene TRBV31 combines with J gene TRBJ2-4; 9 bases match TRBD2. Germline V gene data show CDR1 as GKSSPN and CDR2 as SITVG. CDR3 length: 15 amino acids. Unmatched junction bases numbered 4, after V lost 3 bases and J lost 0 bases. Incomplete CDR3 DNA: TGTGCCTGGAGCCCTGGGGGGGGTAGTCAAAAC. Translation gives CAWSPGGGSQN. The full CDR3 reads CAWSPGGGSQNTLYF.

Concerning this clone: The germline and genes are mouse ones. The read falls 4 residues short of the CDR3 end, and the missing part is taken from the germline J gene. The gene calls are TRBV19 and TRBJ2-5, with 8 positions matching TRBD2. Germline V lookup: CDR1 FNHDT, CDR2 SITEND (reference sequence). There are 15 residues in the CDR3. Trimming removed 5 bases from V and 3 bases from J; junction bases left unmatched: 8. Here the CDR3 reads CASRPAWGEQDTQYF. CDR3 DNA, as far as it was read: TGTGCCAGCAGACCCGCCTGGGGGGAACAAGAC.

A few counts support this clone. Genes and germline are mouse. The sequenced fragment ends 4 residues before the CDR3 boundary, so the rest is inferred from the germline J gene. The chain has TRBV19 and TRBJ1-1; D remains ambiguous. CDR1 is FNHDT, CDR2 SITEND, per germline (reference sequence). This CDR3 has 14 amino acids. V dropped 5 bases and J dropped 1 base, with 12 bases sitting between them. The part of the CDR3 DNA that was read is TGTGCCAGCAGAGAACACCAGAAAAACACA. Its translation is CASREHQKNT. In full, the CDR3 is CASREHQKNTEVFF.

Of note for this clone: The gene names here belong to mouse. The CDR3 end falls 4 residues outside the read, so it is completed with the germline J gene. The chain recombines TRBV13-1 with TRBJ2-3; a possible D gene is TRBD1 (5 bases). V was shortened by 6 bases and J by 0 bases, with 11 bases between the two germline ends. The CDR3 extends over 14 amino acids. Germline V gene data show CDR1 as NSHNY and CDR2 as SYGAGN. CDR3 amino acids: CASKRQSSAETLYF. CDR3 DNA, as far as it was read: TGTGCCAGCAAAAGACAGTCTAGTGCAGAA.

Regarding this clone: Gene names are the mouse ones. The read gets to within 3 residues of the CDR3 end, and the germline J gene fills in the rest. The chain links TRBV5 to TRBJ1-6, with a weak D call TRBD1 (6 bases). TRBJ1-6 is an ORF; its function is uncertain. Trimming left V 4 bases short and J 5 bases short, with 12 bases between. CDR1 is LGHNA, CDR2 YNLKQL, per germline (reference sequence). This CDR3 has 15 residues. CDR3 protein: CASSRSGQNNSPLYF. The CDR3 bases that were read are TGTGCCAGCAGCCGATCGGGACAAAATAATTCGCCC.

This clone was counted many times. Gene names and germline refer to mouse. The read ends 4 residues before the CDR3 terminus; that terminus is restored from the germline J gene. Other DNA sequences in the sample encode the same CDR3. The rearrangement links TRBV19 to TRBJ2-7; 7 bases line up with TRBD2. This CDR3 region has 13 residues. Germline CDR1 and CDR2: FNHDT and SITEND (reference sequence). After removal of 0 bases from V and 3 bases from J, the junction contained 0 bases not matched to a gene. The part of the CDR3 DNA that was read is TGTGCCAGCAGTATAGGGACTGGCTAT. Translating gives CASSIGTGY. Given in full, the CDR3 is CASSIGTGYEQYF.

Details on this clone: Any gene name here is a mouse gene name. The read ends 4 residues before the CDR3 terminus; that terminus is restored from the germline J gene. The V and J genes are TRBV5 and TRBJ2-1; the match to TRBD1 covers 9 bases. V was clipped by 2 bases and J by 3 bases; unmatched bases: 2. CDR1 and CDR2 (germline): LGHNA, YNLKQL (reference sequence). This CDR3 has 15 residues. Incomplete CDR3 DNA: TGTGCCAGCAGCCAAACAGGGGGCTTCTATGCT. This encodes CASSQTGGFYA. The whole CDR3 protein reads CASSQTGGFYAEQFF.

This clone was picked up a small number of times. The genes and germline here are from mouse. Read coverage stops 4 residues before the CDR3 terminus; the germline J gene supplies the remainder. The V and J genes are TRBV24 and TRBJ2-5; 7 positions match TRBD2. The CDR3 has 13 residues. Germline values: CDR1 KGHTA, CDR2 FRNEEI. CDR3 DNA (partial): TGTGCCAGCAGTCTCTGGGGGTCAGAC. Encoded protein: CASSLWGSD. The full CDR3 protein reads CASSLWGSDTQYF.

For this clone: Gene names refer to mouse genes. The CDR3 goes on 4 residues after the read ends, and that part is filled in from the germline J gene. The sample has other DNA sequences that encode this CDR3 too. The V call is TRBV1, the J call TRBJ2-7; 8 nucleotides line up with TRBD2. The CDR3 contains 13 residues. Per the germline V gene, CDR1 is NSQYPW and CDR2 is LRSPGD (reference sequence). CDR3 DNA (partial): TGCACCTGCAGTGCAGCTGGGGGGTAT. Its protein product is CTCSAAGGY. The full CDR3 is CTCSAAGGYEQYF.

This clone was counted between two and nine times. Gene and germline names: mouse. The read terminates 4 residues before the CDR3 end, so the remaining end is supplied by the germline J gene. This chain joins TRBV31 and TRBJ2-5, with TRBD2 matching 8 bases. CDR1 and CDR2 (germline): GKSSPN, SITVG. The length of the CDR3 is 15 residues. V was pared by 0 bases and J by 2 bases, with 4 bases of the junction left unmatched. The CDR3 protein is CAWSLRGGSQDTQYF. The DNA read from the CDR3 is TGTGCCTGGAGTCTAAGGGGGGGCTCCCAAGAC. The full variable domain, in which reference TRBV31 and TRBJ2-5 provide the parts outside the CDR3, is AQTIHQWPVAEIKAVGSPLSLGCTIKGKSSPNLYWYWQATGGTLQQLFYSITVGQVESVVQLNLSASRPKDDQFILSTEKLLLSHSGFYLCAWSLRGGSQDTQYFGPGTRLLVL.

About this clone: Genes here carry mouse names. The CDR3 extends 4 residues past the end of the read, so its final part is completed from the germline J gene. This rearrangement joins TRBV13-1 to TRBJ2-1; D may be TRBD1 (6 bases). Germline V lookup: CDR1 NSHNY, CDR2 SYGAGN. The V end was cut by 1 base, the J end by 2 bases, with 10 bases between. This CDR3 has 15 amino acids. This CDR3 is CASSDYGQYYAEQFF. Partial CDR3 DNA: TGTGCCAGCAGTGATTACGGACAGTACTATGCT.

This clone was seen repeatedly, ten times or more. Gene names refer to mouse genes. The read gets to within 4 residues of the CDR3 end, and the germline J gene fills in the rest. This rearrangement joins TRBV13-3 to TRBJ1-2; TRBD1 might be the D (6 bases). The germline V and J ends were trimmed by 3 bases and 4 bases, with 13 bases remaining between them. The CDR3 contains 14 residues. The V gene's germline CDR1 is NNHDY and CDR2 SYVADS. The sequenced CDR3 bases are TGTGCCAGCAGTGGGTGGACAGAGGGCTCC. Translated, it gives CASSGWTEGS. The CDR3 in its entirety is CASSGWTEGSDYTF.

This clone has only a few counts. The germline and genes are mouse ones. Read data end 4 residues before the CDR3 end; the end is taken from the germline J gene. V and J are TRBV13-1 and TRBJ1-2; 9 bases match TRBD1. Germline CDR1 NSHNY, CDR2 SYGAGN. The CDR3 runs to 15 residues. J was trimmed by 3 bases and V by 5 bases; bases with no gene match: 8. Incomplete CDR3 DNA: TGTGCCAGCAGCTCAGGACAGGGGTGGTACTCC. Amino acids: CASSSGQGWYS. The entire CDR3 sequence reads CASSSGQGWYSDYTF.

The table lists this clone with a few counts. Mouse names are used for the genes. The CDR3 end falls 4 residues outside the read, so it is completed with the germline J gene. Other DNA sequences of this sample code for an identical CDR3. V and J are TRBV5 and TRBJ1-1; D unresolved. The CDR3 consists of 13 residues. CDR1 is LGHNA, CDR2 YNLKQL, per germline (reference sequence). V lost 1 base to trimming and J lost 1 base, with 4 bases between them. The sequenced CDR3 bases are TGTGCCAGCAGCCAAGGTAGAAACACA. It yields the protein CASSQGRNT. The CDR3 in full is CASSQGRNTEVFF.

Points on this clone: The gene names given are mouse names. Sequencing ends 4 residues short of the CDR3 end; the germline J gene provides the rest. The V and J genes are TRBV16 and TRBJ2-3, with 12 bases that match TRBD1. Germline V CDR1 and CDR2: SGHSA, FRNQAP. V gave up 10 bases and J gave up 1 base; unmatched junction bases: 12. CDR3 length equals 17 residues. The sequenced part of the CDR3 DNA is TGTGCAATTTCCCGGGACAGGGGGCCAAGGGGTGCAGAA. Its protein product is CAISRDRGPRGAE. In full, the CDR3 reads CAISRDRGPRGAETLYF.

This clone was seen a few times. The genes are named according to mouse. The chain's CDR3 is CASSSPGHNYAEQFF. CDR3 DNA, as far as it was read: TGTGCCAGCAGTTCCCCGGGACACAACTATGCT. The rearrangement links TRBV19 to TRBJ2-1; possible D gene TRBD1, 6 bases. The sequence runs out 4 residues before the end of the CDR3; the remainder is reconstructed from the germline J gene. The CDR3 totals 15 residues. Germline CDR1 and CDR2: FNHDT and SITEND (reference sequence). Deletions cut 4 bases from V and 1 base from J, with 12 bases between.